This T cell receptor beta chain was profiled in a study of cytomegalovirus exposure and HLA in healthy donors. CDR3 length: 13 amino acids. Germline V lookup: CDR1 KGHSH, CDR2 LQKENI. V lost 8 bases to trimming and J lost 6 bases, with 14 bases between them. PCR used 60 Vbeta primers and 13 Jbeta primers. Assay: immunoSEQ multiplex PCR; the TCRdb copy retains only in-frame clones and omits some. The table includes hundreds of thousands of clones, roughly 82% detected once. This clonotype was sampled from a man between 35 and 55 years old in good health and CMV-seropositive. The chain uses TRBV18 and TRBJ2-4; possibly TRBD2 for D (5 bases). The sequencing sample was made of PBMCs. CDR3 amino acids: CASRAGRLNIQYF. The DNA for the CDR3 is TGTGCCAGCCGCGCGGGCCGCTTAAACATTCAGTACTTC. Using reference TRBV18 and TRBJ2-4 for the parts outside the CDR3, the full variable domain is NAGVMQNPRHLVRRRGQEARLRCSPMKGHSHVYWYRQLPEEGLKFMVYLQKENIIDESGMPKERFSAEFPKEGPSILRIQQVVRGDSAAYFCASRAGRLNIQYFGAGTRLSVL.